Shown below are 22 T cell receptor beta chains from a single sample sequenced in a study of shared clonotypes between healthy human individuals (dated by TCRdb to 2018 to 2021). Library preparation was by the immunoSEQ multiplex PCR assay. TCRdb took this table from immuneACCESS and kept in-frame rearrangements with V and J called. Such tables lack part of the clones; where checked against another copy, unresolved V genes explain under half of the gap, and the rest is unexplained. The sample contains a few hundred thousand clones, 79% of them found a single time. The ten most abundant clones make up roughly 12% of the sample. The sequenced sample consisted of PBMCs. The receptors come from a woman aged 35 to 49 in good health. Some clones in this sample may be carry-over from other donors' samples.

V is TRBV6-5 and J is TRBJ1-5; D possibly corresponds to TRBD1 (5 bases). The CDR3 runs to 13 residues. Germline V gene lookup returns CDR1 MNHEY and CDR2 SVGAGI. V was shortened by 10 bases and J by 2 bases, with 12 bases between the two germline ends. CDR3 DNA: TGTGCCACCCGGGCGGGGGGCAATCAGCCCCAGCATTTT. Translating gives CATRAGGNQPQHF.

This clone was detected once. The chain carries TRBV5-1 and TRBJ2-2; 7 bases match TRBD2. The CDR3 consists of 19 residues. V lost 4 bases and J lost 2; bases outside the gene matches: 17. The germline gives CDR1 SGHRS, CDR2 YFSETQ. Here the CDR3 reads CASSPAKGSGGPNTGELFF. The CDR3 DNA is TGCGCCAGCAGCCCAGCAAAGGGGTCGGGAGGACCTAACACCGGGGAGCTGTTTTTT.

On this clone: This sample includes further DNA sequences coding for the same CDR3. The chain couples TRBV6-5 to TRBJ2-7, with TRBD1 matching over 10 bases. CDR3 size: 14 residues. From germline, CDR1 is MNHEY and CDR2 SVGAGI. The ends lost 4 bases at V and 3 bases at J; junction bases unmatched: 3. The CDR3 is CASSSRTGGYEQYF. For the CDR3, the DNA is TGTGCCAGCAGTTCCAGGACAGGGGGCTACGAGCAGTACTTC.

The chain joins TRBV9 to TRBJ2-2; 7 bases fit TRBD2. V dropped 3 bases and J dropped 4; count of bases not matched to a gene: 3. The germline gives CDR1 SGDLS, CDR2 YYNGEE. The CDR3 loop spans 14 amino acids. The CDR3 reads CASSALASTGELFF. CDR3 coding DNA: TGTGCCAGCAGCGCACTAGCGAGCACCGGGGAGCTGTTTTTT.

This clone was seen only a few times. The DNA for the CDR3 is TGCAGCGTTGAGAAGGCGGTTAATACCGGGGAGCTGTTTTTT. It encodes CSVEKAVNTGELFF. V usage is TRBV29-1 and J usage is TRBJ2-2; no firm D call. Between the trimmed V and J ends, which lost 3 bases and 5 bases, there was a span of 13 bases. This CDR3 is built from 14 residues. The V gene's germline CDR1 is SQVTM and CDR2 ANQGSEA.

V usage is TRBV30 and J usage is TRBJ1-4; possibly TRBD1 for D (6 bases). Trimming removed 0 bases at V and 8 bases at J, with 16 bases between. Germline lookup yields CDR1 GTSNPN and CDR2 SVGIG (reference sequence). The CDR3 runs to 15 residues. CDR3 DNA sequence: TGTGCCTGGAGTGTACAAGGGGGGAGACGAGAAAAACTGTTTTTT. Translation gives CAWSVQGGRREKLFF.

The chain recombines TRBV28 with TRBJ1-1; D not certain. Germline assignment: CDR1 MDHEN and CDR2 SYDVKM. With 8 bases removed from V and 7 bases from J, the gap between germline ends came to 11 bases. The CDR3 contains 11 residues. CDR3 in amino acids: CASARMIEAFF. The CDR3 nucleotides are TGTGCCAGCGCCAGGATGATTGAAGCTTTCTTT.

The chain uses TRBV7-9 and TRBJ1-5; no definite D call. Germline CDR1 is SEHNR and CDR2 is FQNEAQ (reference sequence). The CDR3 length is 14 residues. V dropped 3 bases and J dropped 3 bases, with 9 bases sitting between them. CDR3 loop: CASSLIGTNQPQHF. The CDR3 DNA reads TGTGCCAGCAGCTTGATAGGCACCAATCAGCCCCAGCATTTT.

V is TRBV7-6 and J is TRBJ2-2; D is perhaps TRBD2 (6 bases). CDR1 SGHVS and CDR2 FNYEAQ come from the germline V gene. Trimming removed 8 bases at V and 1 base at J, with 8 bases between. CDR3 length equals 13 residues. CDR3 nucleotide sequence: TGTGCCAGCGGGCGGGGGAACACCGGGGAGCTGTTTTTT. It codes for CASGRGNTGELFF.

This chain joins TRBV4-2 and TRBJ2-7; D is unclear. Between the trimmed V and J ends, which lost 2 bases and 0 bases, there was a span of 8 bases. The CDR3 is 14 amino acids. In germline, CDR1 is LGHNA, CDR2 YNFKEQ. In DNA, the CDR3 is TGTGCCAGCAGCCAATTTTTGGCCTCCTACGAGCAGTACTTC. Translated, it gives CASSQFLASYEQYF.

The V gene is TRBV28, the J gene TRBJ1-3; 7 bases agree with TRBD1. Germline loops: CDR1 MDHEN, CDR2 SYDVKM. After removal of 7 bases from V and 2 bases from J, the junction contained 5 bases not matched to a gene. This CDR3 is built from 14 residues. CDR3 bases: TGTGCCAGCACCGTCCAGGGGGCTGGAAACACCATATATTTT. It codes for CASTVQGAGNTIYF.

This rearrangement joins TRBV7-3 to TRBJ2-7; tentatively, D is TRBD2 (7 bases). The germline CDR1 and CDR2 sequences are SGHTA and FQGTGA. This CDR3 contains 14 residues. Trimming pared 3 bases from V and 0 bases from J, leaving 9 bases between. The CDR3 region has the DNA TGTGCCAGCAGCTTGGGAGGGGGCTCCTACGAGCAGTACTTC. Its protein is CASSLGGGSYEQYF.

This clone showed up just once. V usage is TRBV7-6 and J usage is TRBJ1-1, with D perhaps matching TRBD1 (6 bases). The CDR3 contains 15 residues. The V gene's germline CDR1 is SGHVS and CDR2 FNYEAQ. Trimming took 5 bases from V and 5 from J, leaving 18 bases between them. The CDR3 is CASSALLTGGTEAFF. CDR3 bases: TGTGCCAGCAGCGCCCTTTTGACAGGAGGGACTGAAGCTTTCTTT.

CDR3 nucleotide sequence: TGTGCCAGCAGCATTAGGACAGGGGGCGCGAGGACTGAAGCTTTCTTT. It yields the protein CASSIRTGGARTEAFF. This chain uses TRBV27 with TRBJ1-1; 11 bases map to TRBD1. This CDR3 spans 16 amino acids. Germline V gene data show CDR1 as MNHEY and CDR2 as SMNVEV (reference sequence). Trimming removed 6 bases from V and 5 bases from J; junction bases left unmatched: 11.

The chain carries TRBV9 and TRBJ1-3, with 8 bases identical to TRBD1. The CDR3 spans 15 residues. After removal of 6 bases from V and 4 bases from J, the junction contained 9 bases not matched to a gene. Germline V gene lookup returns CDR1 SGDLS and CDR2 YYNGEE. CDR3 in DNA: TGTGCCAGCAACCCGACAGGGGCGTCGGGAAACACCATATATTTT. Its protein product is CASNPTGASGNTIYF. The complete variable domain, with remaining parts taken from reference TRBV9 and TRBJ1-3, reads DSGVTQTPKHLITATGQRVTLRCSPRSGDLSVYWYQQSLDQGLQFLIQYYNGEERAKGNILERFSAQQFPDLHSELNLSSLELGDSALYFCASNPTGASGNTIYFGEGSWLTVV.

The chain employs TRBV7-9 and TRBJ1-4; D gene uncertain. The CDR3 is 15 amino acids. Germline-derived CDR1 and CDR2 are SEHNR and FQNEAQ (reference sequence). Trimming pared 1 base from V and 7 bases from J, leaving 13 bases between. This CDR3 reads CASSLEAQGGEKLFF. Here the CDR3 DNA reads TGTGCCAGCAGCTTAGAGGCCCAAGGCGGTGAAAAACTGTTTTTT.

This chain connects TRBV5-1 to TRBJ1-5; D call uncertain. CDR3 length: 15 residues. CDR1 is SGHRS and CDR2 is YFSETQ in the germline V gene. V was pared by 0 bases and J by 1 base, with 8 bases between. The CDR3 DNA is TGCGCCAGCAGCTTGGATATGGAAAGCAATCAGCCCCAGCATTTT. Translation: CASSLDMESNQPQHF.

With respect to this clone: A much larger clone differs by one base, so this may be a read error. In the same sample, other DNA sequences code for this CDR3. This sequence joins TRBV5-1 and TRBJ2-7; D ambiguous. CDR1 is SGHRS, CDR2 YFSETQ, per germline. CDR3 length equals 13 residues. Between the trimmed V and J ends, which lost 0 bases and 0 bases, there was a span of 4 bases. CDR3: CASSLVGSYEQYF. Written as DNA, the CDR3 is TGCGCCAGCAGCTTGGTCGGCTCCTACGAGCAGTACTTC.

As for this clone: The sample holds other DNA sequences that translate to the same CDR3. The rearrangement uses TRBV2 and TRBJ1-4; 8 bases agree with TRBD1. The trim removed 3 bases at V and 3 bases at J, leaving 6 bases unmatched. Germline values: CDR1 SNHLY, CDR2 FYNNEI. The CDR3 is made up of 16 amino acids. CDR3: CASSERSTGANEKLFF. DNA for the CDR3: TGTGCCAGCAGTGAGCGGTCGACAGGGGCTAATGAAAAACTGTTTTTT.

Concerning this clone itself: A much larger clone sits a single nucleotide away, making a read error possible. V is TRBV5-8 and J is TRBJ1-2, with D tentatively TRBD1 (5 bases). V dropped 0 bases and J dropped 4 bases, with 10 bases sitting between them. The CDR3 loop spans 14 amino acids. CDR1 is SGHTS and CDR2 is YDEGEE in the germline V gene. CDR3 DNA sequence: TGTGCCAGCAGCTTGGCCAGGGACGGCTATGGCTACACCTTC. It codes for CASSLARDGYGYTF. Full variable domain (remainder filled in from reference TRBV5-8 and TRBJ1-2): EAGVTQSPTHLIKTRGQQATLRCSPISGHTSVYWYQQALGLGLQFLLWYDEGEERNRGNFPPRFSGRQFPNYSSELNVNALELEDSALYLCASSLARDGYGYTFGSGTRLTVV.

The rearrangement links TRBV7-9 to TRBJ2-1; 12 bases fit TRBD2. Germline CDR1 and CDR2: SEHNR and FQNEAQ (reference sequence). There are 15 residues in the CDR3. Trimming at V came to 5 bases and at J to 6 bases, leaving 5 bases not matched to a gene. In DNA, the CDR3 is TGTGCCAGCAGCCCCGGACTAGCGGGGCGCAATGAGCAGTTCTTC. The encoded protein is CASSPGLAGRNEQFF.

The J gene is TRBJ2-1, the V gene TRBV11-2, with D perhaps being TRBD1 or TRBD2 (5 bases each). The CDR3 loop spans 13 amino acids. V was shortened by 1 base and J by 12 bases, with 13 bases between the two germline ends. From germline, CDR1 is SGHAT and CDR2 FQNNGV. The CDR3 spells CASSLAPGDAQFF. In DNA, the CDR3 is TGTGCCAGCAGCTTAGCCCCCGGGGACGCGCAGTTCTTC. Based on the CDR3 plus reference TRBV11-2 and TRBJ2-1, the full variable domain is EAGVAQSPRYKIIEKRQSVAFWCNPISGHATLYWYQQILGQGPKLLIQFQNNGVVDDSQLPKDRFSAERLKGVDSTLKIQPAKLEDSAVYLCASSLAPGDAQFFGPGTRLTVL.